This passage covers 11 T cell receptor beta chains from one sample sequenced in a study of T cells in Graves' hyperthyroidism and ophthalmopathy. TCR beta CDR3 sequences were amplified from RNA transcripts. The TCR CDR3 first-round RT-PCR relied on the HTBI primer set. One entry per CDR3 protein results from TCRdb running MiXCR on the multiplex PCR reads. Of approximately 380,000 distinct CDR3 sequences in the sample, around 20% are singletons; the top ten hold 40%. The sample was blood. The receptors originated from a man in his late teens or twenties with Graves' ophthalmopathy.

This clonotype was seen repeatedly, ten times or more. The V gene is TRBV18, the J gene TRBJ1-2; D remains ambiguous. CDR3 length: 13 residues. Germline loops: CDR1 KGHSH, CDR2 LQKENI. V was pared by 3 bases and J by 8 bases, with 13 bases between. This CDR3 is CASSPDGLGGYTF. The CDR3, as DNA: TGTGCCAGCTCACCCGACGGACTCGGAGGCTACACCTTC.

This clonotype has ten or more counts. The rearrangement links TRBV12-3 or TRBV12-4 to TRBJ2-2; 7 bases line up with TRBD2. The CDR3 covers 12 residues. The trim removed 7 bases at V and 7 bases at J, leaving 3 bases unmatched. This CDR3 is CASNAGVGELFF. CDR3 DNA: TGTGCCAGCAACGCGGGAGTCGGGGAGCTGTTTTTT.

This chain joins TRBV6-1 and TRBJ2-1; 9 bases agree with TRBD2. Germline V gene sequence: CDR1 MNHNS, CDR2 SASEGT. The J segment lost 2 bases and the V segment lost 6 bases, leaving 5 bases of the junction unmatched. This CDR3 has 15 residues. The CDR3 spells CASSFERGAYNEQFF. The CDR3 DNA reads TGTGCCAGCAGCTTCGAGCGGGGGGCCTACAATGAGCAGTTCTTC.

Ten or more counts support this clonotype. V and J are TRBV28 and TRBJ1-1, with a weak D call TRBD1 (5 bases). The CDR3 covers 13 residues. The ends were cut back, 6 bases at V and 1 base at J, with 9 bases in the middle. Germline V CDR1 and CDR2: MDHEN, SYDVKM. The CDR3 loop is CASRPGTNTEAFF. In nucleotides, the CDR3 is TGTGCCAGCAGACCGGGGACGAACACTGAAGCTTTCTTT.

The V and J genes are TRBV18 and TRBJ1-1; D remains ambiguous. V lost 2 bases and J lost 0, with 10 bases in between. Looked up from germline, CDR1 is KGHSH and CDR2 is LQKENI. The CDR3 contains 15 residues. This chain's CDR3 is CASSPTTDMNTEAFF. As DNA, the CDR3 is TGTGCCAGCTCACCAACGACCGATATGAACACTGAAGCTTTCTTT.

The genes are TRBV19 and TRBJ1-1, with D perhaps matching TRBD1 (6 bases). The length of the CDR3 is 15 residues. Germline lookup yields CDR1 LNHDA and CDR2 SQIVND (reference sequence). V lost 2 bases and J lost 5, with 15 bases in between. CDR3 sequence: CASSIRDKRTTEAFF. In nucleotides, the CDR3 is TGTGCCAGTAGTATACGGGACAAACGAACGACTGAAGCTTTCTTT.

This clonotype has ten or more counts. At one of its ends the junction is not consistent with the germline gene, which may arise from a read error. The chain couples TRBV5-1 to TRBJ1-5; 7 nucleotides match TRBD1. Germline V lookup: CDR1 SGHRS, CDR2 YFSETQ. CDR3 length equals 13 residues. In nucleotides, the CDR3 is TGTGCCAGCAGCTTGGGACAGAATCAGCCCCAGCATTTT. Translating it yields CASSLGQNQPQHF.

The chain carries TRBV9 and TRBJ2-2; 12 nucleotides match TRBD1. In germline, CDR1 is SGDLS, CDR2 YYNGEE. Trimming cost V 4 bases and J 5 bases; bases outside gene matches: 9. This CDR3 has 17 amino acids. For the CDR3, the DNA is TGTGCCAGCAGCCCCCGCCGGGACAGGGGGCGTACCGGGGAGCTGTTTTTT. Translated, it gives CASSPRRDRGRTGELFF.

As to this clonotype: This may come from a read error, since a much larger clone is one base off. The CDR3: CASSEFRNTEAFF. In DNA form, the CDR3 reads TGTGCCAGCAGTGAGTTCAGGAACACTGAAGCTTTCTTT. The V gene is TRBV25-1, the J gene TRBJ1-1, with D unresolved. CDR1 MGHDK and CDR2 SYGVNS come from the germline V gene. V lost 3 bases to trimming and J lost 1 base, with 6 bases between them. This CDR3 is 13 amino acids long.

This clonotype was picked up many times. The chain uses TRBV20-1 and TRBJ1-5; D remains ambiguous. This CDR3 region has 13 residues. V was pared by 7 bases and J by 0 bases, with 10 bases between. Per germline, CDR1 DFQATT and CDR2 SNEGSKA (reference sequence). CDR3 in DNA: TGCAGTGTAACGACATATAGCAATCAGCCCCAGCATTTT. This gives the protein CSVTTYSNQPQHF.

This clonotype occurred many times. The rearrangement joins TRBV2 to TRBJ2-2; D is unresolved. CDR3 length: 14 residues. Germline V lookup: CDR1 SNHLY, CDR2 FYNNEI. Trimming shortened V by 3 bases and J by 1 base, and 6 bases separated the two germline ends. The CDR3 DNA sequence: TGTGCCAGCAGTGACCGGCGGAACACCGGGGAGCTGTTTTTT. This codes for CASSDRRNTGELFF.